The 14 T cell receptor beta chains below come from one sample, sequenced in a study of blood T cell repertoires in COVID-19. Measured with immunoSEQ multiplex PCR; TCRdb has only the in-frame clones, and not every one. The sample yields 210,000 or so clones, 75% to 90% seen once. The sequencing sample was made of peripheral blood. All receptors derive from a woman in her thirties or forties with acute or convalescent COVID-19.

The chain carries TRBV10-3 and TRBJ1-4; D is perhaps TRBD1 (5 bases). Germline V gives CDR1 ENHRY, CDR2 SYGVKD. The CDR3 totals 12 residues. V lost 10 bases and J lost 2, with 8 bases in between. CDR3 in amino acids: CATGHTNEKLFF. For the CDR3, the DNA is TGTGCCACTGGACACACTAATGAAAAACTGTTTTTT.

V and J are TRBV27 and TRBJ1-1, with a possible D match to TRBD1 (5 bases). The CDR3 loop spans 19 amino acids. The V end was cut by 1 base, the J end by 3 bases, with 24 bases between. CDR1 is MNHEY and CDR2 is SMNVEV in the germline V gene (reference sequence). The CDR3 nucleotides read TGTGCCAGCAGTTTATTTCGGAGGGGACTCCGTTTATTAGACACTGAAGCTTTCTTT. It is translated as CASSLFRRGLRLLDTEAFF.

The V call is TRBV21-1, the J call TRBJ2-2; the listed D gene, TRBD2, was not tested against the DNA. TRBV21-1 counts as a pseudogene. The CDR3 is made up of 17 amino acids. The CDR3 nucleotides read TGTGCCAGCAGCAAAGTAGTCCCGAACCAGAACACCGGGGAGCTGTTTTTT. Translation gives CASSKVVPNQNTGELFF.

The chain recombines TRBV6-6 with TRBJ1-2; D unresolved. Trimming removed 7 bases at V and 8 bases at J, with 14 bases between. This CDR3 has 12 amino acids. From germline, CDR1 is MNHNY and CDR2 SVGAGI (reference sequence). The chain's CDR3 is CASTPARWGYTF. The DNA of the CDR3 is TGTGCCAGCACACCCGCTCGGTGGGGCTACACCTTC.

This chain joins TRBV5-1 and TRBJ1-1; D perhaps matches TRBD1 (5 bases). The germline CDR1 and CDR2 sequences are SGHRS and YFSETQ. Trimming left V 0 bases short and J 2 bases short, with 14 bases between. This CDR3 spans 16 amino acids. The CDR3 DNA follows: TGCGCCAGCAGCTTGGCCGGGGGAGGTTCTAACACTGAAGCTTTCTTT. Protein: CASSLAGGGSNTEAFF.

The chain uses TRBV5-1 and TRBJ2-5; D unclear. The germline V and J ends were trimmed by 4 bases and 4 bases, with 11 bases remaining between them. There are 13 residues in the CDR3. Per the germline V gene, CDR1 is SGHRS and CDR2 is YFSETQ. The CDR3 here is CASSRQVRETQYF. The CDR3 DNA follows: TGCGCCAGCAGCAGGCAGGTGAGAGAGACCCAGTACTTC.

This chain links TRBV27 with TRBJ1-1; TRBD1 matches 11 bases. The CDR3 runs 15 residues. Germline lookup yields CDR1 MNHEY and CDR2 SMNVEV (reference sequence). J gave up 4 bases and V 4 bases, and 5 bases lay outside the gene matches. DNA of the CDR3: TGTGCCAGCAGTTCCCTAGGACAGGGGGCCACTGAAGCTTTCTTT. Translating it yields CASSSLGQGATEAFF.

The gene calls are TRBV10-3 and TRBJ1-1; D unclear. Per germline, CDR1 ENHRY and CDR2 SYGVKD. This CDR3 comprises 12 residues. With 3 bases removed from V and 8 bases from J, the gap between germline ends came to 10 bases. CDR3 sequence reads: CAISEVGREAFF. The CDR3 DNA reads as TGTGCCATCAGTGAAGTCGGGAGGGAAGCTTTCTTT.

The chain joins TRBV4-1 to TRBJ1-1, with 7 bases matching TRBD1. Looked up from germline, CDR1 is MGHRA and CDR2 is YSYEKL. The CDR3 length is 16 residues. The ends lost 1 base at V and 0 bases at J; junction bases unmatched: 5. CDR3 sequence (DNA): TGCGCCAGCAGCCAAGGTAGCAGGGGGGTGAACACTGAAGCTTTCTTT. This translates into CASSQGSRGVNTEAFF.

V gene TRBV19 combines with J gene TRBJ1-5, with TRBD1 matching over 9 bases. From germline, CDR1 is LNHDA and CDR2 SQIVND (reference sequence). V was pared by 5 bases and J by 9 bases, with 8 bases of the junction left unmatched. This CDR3 comprises 14 residues. The CDR3 is CASSLGDRDAPQHF. The CDR3 DNA reads as TGTGCCAGTAGTTTAGGGGACAGGGACGCGCCCCAGCATTTT.

The count of this clone is one. The rearrangement uses TRBV10-3 and TRBJ1-5; tentatively, D is TRBD1 (5 bases). Looked up from germline, CDR1 is ENHRY and CDR2 is SYGVKD. V was pared by 10 bases and J by 5 bases, with 15 bases between. This CDR3 comprises 13 residues. The CDR3 reads CATAQGLDQPQHF. The CDR3 nucleotides read TGTGCCACCGCCCAGGGTCTAGATCAGCCCCAGCATTTT.

The genes are TRBV3-1 (or the pseudogene TRBV3-2) and TRBJ2-1; 9 nucleotides line up with TRBD2. The CDR3 is made up of 15 amino acids. Germline trimming cut 5 bases from V and 6 bases from J; bases unmatched to any gene: 8. Per germline, CDR1 LGHDT and CDR2 YNNKEL (reference sequence). The CDR3 nucleotides read TGTGCCAGCAGCTATTGGGGGACTAGCACCAATGAGCAGTTCTTC. This codes for CASSYWGTSTNEQFF.

This chain uses TRBV6-5 with TRBJ2-3; a weak D match, TRBD2 (6 bases). Trimming removed 8 bases at V and 14 bases at J, with 17 bases between. This CDR3 comprises 11 residues. Per germline, CDR1 MNHEY and CDR2 SVGAGI. CDR3 sequence reads: CASRDWWMGYF. CDR3 DNA sequence: TGTGCCAGCCGGGACTGGTGGATGGGGTATTTT.

The rearrangement joins TRBV21-1 to TRBJ1-3. TRBV21-1 has pseudogene status. The CDR3 length is 18 residues. The CDR3 reads CASSPNEPRGLSGNTIYF. The CDR3 bases are TGTGCCAGCAGCCCAAATGAGCCTAGAGGGCTCTCTGGAAACACCATATATTTT.